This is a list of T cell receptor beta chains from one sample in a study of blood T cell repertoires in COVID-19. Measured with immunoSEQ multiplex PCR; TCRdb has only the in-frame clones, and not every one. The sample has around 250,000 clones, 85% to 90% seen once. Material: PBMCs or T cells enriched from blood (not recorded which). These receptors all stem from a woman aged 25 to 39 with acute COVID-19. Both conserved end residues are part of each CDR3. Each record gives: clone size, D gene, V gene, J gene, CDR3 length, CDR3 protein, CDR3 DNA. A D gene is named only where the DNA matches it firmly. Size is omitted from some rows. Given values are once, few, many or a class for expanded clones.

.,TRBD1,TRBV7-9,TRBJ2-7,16,CASSLPWDRPTGEQYF,TGTGCCAGCAGCCTACCATGGGACAGGCCCACTGGGGAGCAGTACTTC
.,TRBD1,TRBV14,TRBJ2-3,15,CASSQAQGSTDTQYF,TGTGCCAGCAGCCAAGCACAGGGGAGCACAGATACGCAGTATTTT
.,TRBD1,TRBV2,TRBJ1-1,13,CASSQGVGTEAFF,TGTGCCAGCAGTCAGGGGGTCGGAACTGAAGCTTTCTTT
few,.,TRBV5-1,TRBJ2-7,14,CASSPGVQNYEQYF,TGCGCCAGCAGCCCTGGTGTGCAGAACTACGAGCAGTACTTC
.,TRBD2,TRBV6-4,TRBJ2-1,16,CASSPGLAVSYNEQFF,TGTGCCAGCAGTCCGGGACTAGCGGTCTCCTACAATGAGCAGTTCTTC
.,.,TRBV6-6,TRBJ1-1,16,CASSYDEAGRNTEAFF,TGTGCCAGCAGTTACGACGAGGCGGGCCGGAACACTGAAGCTTTCTTT
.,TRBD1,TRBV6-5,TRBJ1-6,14,CASSQTGNNSPLHF,TGTGCCAGCAGCCAGACAGGGAATAATTCACCCCTCCACTTT
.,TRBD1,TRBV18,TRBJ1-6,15,CASSPRDRGDSPLHF,TGTGCCAGCTCACCAAGGGACAGGGGCGACTCACCCCTCCACTTT
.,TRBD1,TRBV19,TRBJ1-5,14,CASTPGTGNQPQHF,TGTGCCAGTACTCCCGGGACAGGGAATCAGCCCCAGCATTTT
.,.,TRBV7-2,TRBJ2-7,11,CASSHSYEQYF,TGTGCCAGCAGCCATTCCTACGAGCAGTACTTC
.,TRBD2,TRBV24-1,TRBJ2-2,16,CATSDWRLAGAGELFF,TGTGCCACCAGTGATTGGAGACTAGCGGGAGCCGGGGAGCTGTTTTTT
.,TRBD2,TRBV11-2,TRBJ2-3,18,CASSSVLSLAGVTDTQYF,TGTGCCAGCAGCTCCGTTCTGAGTCTAGCGGGTGTCACAGATACGCAGTATTTT
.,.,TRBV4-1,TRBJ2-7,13,CASSHPGGNEQYF,TGCGCCAGCAGCCACCCTGGAGGGAACGAGCAGTACTTC
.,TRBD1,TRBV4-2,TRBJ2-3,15,CASSQGDRGTDTQYF,TGTGCCAGCAGCCAAGGGGACAGGGGAACAGATACGCAGTATTTT
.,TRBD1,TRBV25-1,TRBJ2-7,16,CASSEWGQGPVYEQYF,TGTGCCAGCAGTGAATGGGGACAGGGGCCCGTCTACGAGCAGTACTTC
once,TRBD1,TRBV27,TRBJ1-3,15,CASSLSIGGQNTIYF,TGTGCCAGCAGTTTATCAATAGGGGGCCAAAACACCATATATTTT
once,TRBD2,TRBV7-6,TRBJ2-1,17,CASSMRTSGRAYNEQFF,TGTGCCAGCAGCATGCGGACTAGCGGGAGGGCCTACAATGAGCAGTTCTTC
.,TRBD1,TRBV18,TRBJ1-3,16,CASSPNDRGPGNTIYF,TGTGCCAGCTCACCAAATGACAGGGGACCTGGAAACACCATATATTTT
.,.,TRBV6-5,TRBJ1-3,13,CATSRVSGNTIYF,TGTGCCACCTCTCGGGTTTCTGGAAACACCATATATTTT
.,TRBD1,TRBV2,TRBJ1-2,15,CASRYTGEANYGYTF,TGTGCCAGCAGATACACAGGGGAAGCTAACTATGGCTACACCTTC
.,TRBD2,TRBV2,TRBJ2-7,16,CASSARRAGGAREQYF,TGTGCCAGCAGTGCCCGGAGGGCGGGAGGGGCCCGGGAGCAGTACTTC
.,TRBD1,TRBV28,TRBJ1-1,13,CASSLMDRWEAFF,TGTGCCAGCAGTTTAATGGACAGGTGGGAAGCTTTCTTT
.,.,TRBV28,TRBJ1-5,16,CASSLGLLFPNQPQHF,TGTGCCAGCAGTTTAGGACTCCTCTTCCCCAATCAGCCCCAGCATTTT
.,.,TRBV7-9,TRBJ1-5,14,CASSLGGQVQPQHF,TGTGCCAGCAGCTTAGGGGGGCAGGTCCAGCCCCAGCATTTT
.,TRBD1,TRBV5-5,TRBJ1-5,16,CASSFRQGGGNQPQHF,TGTGCCAGCAGCTTCCGACAGGGGGGGGGCAATCAGCCCCAGCATTTT
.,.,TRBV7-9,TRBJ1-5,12,CASSNSNQPQHF,TGTGCCAGCAGTAATAGCAATCAGCCCCAGCATTTT
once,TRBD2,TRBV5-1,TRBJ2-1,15,CASSLGLAGGEEQFF,TGCGCCAGCAGCCTGGGACTAGCGGGAGGGGAGGAGCAGTTCTTC
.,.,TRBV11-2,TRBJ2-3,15,CASSSPGWGTDTQYF,TGTGCCAGCAGCTCCCCAGGTTGGGGCACAGATACGCAGTATTTT
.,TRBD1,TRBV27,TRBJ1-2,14,CASSLGQGAFGYTF,TGTGCCAGCAGTTTAGGACAGGGGGCTTTTGGCTACACCTTC
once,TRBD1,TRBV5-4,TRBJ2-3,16,CASSPGTGVGSDTQYF,TGTGCCAGCAGCCCAGGGACAGGGGTAGGCTCTGATACGCAGTATTTT
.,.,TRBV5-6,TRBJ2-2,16,CASSLFAASYTGELFF,TGTGCCAGCAGCTTGTTCGCGGCTTCTTACACCGGGGAGCTGTTTTTT
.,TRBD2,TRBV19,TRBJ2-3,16,CASSMFSGATTDTQYF,TGTGCCAGTAGTATGTTTAGCGGGGCCACCACAGATACGCAGTATTTT
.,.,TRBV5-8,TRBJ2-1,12,CASSLVGTRGFF,TGTGCCAGCAGCTTGGTGGGGACAAGGGGGTTCTTC
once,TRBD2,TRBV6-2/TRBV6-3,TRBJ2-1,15,CASSYTLAGANEQFF,TGTGCCAGCAGTTACACGCTAGCGGGAGCCAATGAGCAGTTCTTC
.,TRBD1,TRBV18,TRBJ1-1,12,CASSPPTGVAFF,TGTGCCAGCTCACCGCCCACAGGGGTGGCTTTCTTT
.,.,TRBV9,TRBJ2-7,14,CASSVAAGSYEQYF,TGTGCCAGCAGCGTAGCGGCAGGGTCCTACGAGCAGTACTTC
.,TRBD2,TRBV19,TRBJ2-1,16,CASNGIAGGRGNEQFF,TGTGCCAGTAATGGGATAGCGGGAGGAAGGGGGAATGAGCAGTTCTTC
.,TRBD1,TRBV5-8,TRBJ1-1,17,CASSSPMGRGGGTEAFF,TGTGCCAGCAGCTCACCCATGGGAAGAGGGGGCGGCACTGAAGCTTTCTTT
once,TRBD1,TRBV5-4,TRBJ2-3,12,CASRKDRDTQYF,TGTGCCAGCAGAAAGGACAGGGATACGCAGTATTTT
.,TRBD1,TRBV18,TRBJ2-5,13,CASSEGAQETQYF,TGTGCCAGCTCAGAGGGGGCCCAAGAGACCCAGTACTTC
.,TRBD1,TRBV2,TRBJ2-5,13,CASSQTGRETQYF,TGTGCCAGCAGCCAGACAGGGCGAGAGACCCAGTACTTC
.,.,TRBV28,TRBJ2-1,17,CASSLMWGRGYYNEQFF,TGTGCCAGCAGTTTAATGTGGGGGCGGGGGTACTACAATGAGCAGTTCTTC
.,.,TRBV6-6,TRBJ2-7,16,CASSYSADSGRYEQYF,TGTGCCAGCAGTTACTCCGCCGACAGCGGGCGCTACGAGCAGTACTTC
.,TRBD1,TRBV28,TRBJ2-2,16,CASSLRDRGISGELFF,TGTGCCAGCAGTCTCCGGGACAGGGGGATCTCCGGGGAGCTGTTTTTT
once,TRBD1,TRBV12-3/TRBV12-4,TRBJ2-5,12,CASSSGGQTQYF,TGTGCCAGCAGTTCAGGGGGACAGACCCAGTACTTC
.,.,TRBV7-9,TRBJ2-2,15,CASSFPYGGTGELFF,TGTGCCAGCAGCTTCCCCTACGGCGGCACCGGGGAGCTGTTTTTT
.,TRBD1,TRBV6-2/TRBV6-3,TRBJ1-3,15,CASSYRTGAGNTIYF,TGTGCCAGCAGTTACAGGACAGGGGCGGGAAACACCATATATTTT
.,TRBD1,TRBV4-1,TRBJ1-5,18,CASSQGTGKGKRNQPQHF,TGCGCCAGCAGCCAAGGGACAGGGAAAGGGAAACGCAATCAGCCCCAGCATTTT
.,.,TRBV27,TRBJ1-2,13,CASSLAQGYGYTF,TGTGCCAGCAGTTTAGCCCAGGGGTATGGCTACACCTTC
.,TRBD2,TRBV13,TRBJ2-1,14,CASSGGSSYNEQFF,TGTGCCAGCAGCGGCGGGAGCTCCTACAATGAGCAGTTCTTC
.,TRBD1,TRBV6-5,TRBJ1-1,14,CASRDRDRYTEAFF,TGTGCCAGCAGAGACCGGGACAGATACACTGAAGCTTTCTTT
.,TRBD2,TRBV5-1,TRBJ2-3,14,CASSPGLATDTQYF,TGCGCCAGCAGCCCCGGACTAGCAACAGATACGCAGTATTTT
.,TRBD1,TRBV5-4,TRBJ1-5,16,CASSDGTGGGNQPQHF,TGTGCCAGCAGCGACGGGACAGGGGGCGGCAATCAGCCCCAGCATTTT
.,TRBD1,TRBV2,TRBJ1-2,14,CASSWTGGDYGYTF,TGTGCCAGCAGTTGGACAGGGGGGGACTATGGCTACACCTTC